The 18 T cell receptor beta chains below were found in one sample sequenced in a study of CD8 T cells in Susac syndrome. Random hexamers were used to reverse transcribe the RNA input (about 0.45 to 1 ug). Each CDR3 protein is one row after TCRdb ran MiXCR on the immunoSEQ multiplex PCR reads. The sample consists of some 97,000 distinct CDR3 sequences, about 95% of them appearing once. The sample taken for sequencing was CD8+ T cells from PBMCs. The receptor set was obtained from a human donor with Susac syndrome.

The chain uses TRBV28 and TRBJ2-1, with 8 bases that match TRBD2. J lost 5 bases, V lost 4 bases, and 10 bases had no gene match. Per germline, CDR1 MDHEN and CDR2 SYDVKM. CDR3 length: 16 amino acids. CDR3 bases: TGTGCCAGCAGTTGGAAGTCGGGAGCGGGGGACAATGAGCAGTTCTTC. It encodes CASSWKSGAGDNEQFF. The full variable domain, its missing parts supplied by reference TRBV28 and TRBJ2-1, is DVKVTQSSRYLVKRTGEKVFLECVQDMDHENMFWYRQDPGLGLRLIYFSYDVKMKEKGDIPEGYSVSREKKERFSLILESASTNQTSMYLCASSWKSGAGDNEQFFGPGTRLTVL.

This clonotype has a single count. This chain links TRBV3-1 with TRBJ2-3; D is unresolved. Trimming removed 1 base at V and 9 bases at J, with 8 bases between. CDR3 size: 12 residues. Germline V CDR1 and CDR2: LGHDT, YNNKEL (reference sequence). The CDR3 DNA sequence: TGTGCCAGCAGCCAAGCTCAGGACACGCAGTATTTT. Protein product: CASSQAQDTQYF.

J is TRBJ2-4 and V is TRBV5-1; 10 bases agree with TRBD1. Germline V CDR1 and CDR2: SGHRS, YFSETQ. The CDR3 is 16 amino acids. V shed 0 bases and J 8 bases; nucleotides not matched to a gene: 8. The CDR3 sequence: CASSLEGTGVAHIQYF. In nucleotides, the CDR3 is TGCGCCAGCAGCTTGGAGGGGACAGGGGTCGCTCACATTCAGTACTTC.

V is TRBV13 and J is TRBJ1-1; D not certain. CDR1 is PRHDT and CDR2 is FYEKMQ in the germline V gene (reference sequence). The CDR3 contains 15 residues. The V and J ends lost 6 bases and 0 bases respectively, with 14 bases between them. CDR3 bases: TGTGCCAGCAGTCACACAGAGGCAATGAACACTGAAGCTTTCTTT. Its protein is CASSHTEAMNTEAFF.

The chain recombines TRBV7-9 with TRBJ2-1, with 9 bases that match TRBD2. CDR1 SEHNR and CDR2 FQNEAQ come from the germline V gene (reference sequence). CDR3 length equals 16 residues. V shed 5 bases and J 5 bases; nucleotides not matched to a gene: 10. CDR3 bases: TGTGCCAGCAGCCCCATAGCGGGGGCACACGACAATGAGCAGTTCTTC. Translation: CASSPIAGAHDNEQFF.

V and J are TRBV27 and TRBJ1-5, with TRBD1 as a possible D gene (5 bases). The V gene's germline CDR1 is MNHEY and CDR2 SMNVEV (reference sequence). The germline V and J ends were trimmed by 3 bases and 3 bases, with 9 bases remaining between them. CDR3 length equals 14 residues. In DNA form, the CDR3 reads TGTGCCAGCAGTTTGAGCAGGGCCAATCAGCCCCAGCATTTT. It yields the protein CASSLSRANQPQHF.

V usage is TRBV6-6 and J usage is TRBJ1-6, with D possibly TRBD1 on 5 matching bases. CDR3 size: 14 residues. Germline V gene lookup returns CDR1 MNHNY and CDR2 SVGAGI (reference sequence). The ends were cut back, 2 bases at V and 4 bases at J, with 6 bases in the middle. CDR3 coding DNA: TGTGCCAGCAGTTACAGGGGATATAATTCACCCCTCCACTTT. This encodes CASSYRGYNSPLHF.

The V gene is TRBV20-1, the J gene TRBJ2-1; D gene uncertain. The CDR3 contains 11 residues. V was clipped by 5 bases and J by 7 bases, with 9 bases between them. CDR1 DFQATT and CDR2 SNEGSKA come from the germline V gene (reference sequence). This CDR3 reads CSASTANEQFF. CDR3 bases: TGCAGTGCTTCAACAGCAAATGAGCAGTTCTTC.

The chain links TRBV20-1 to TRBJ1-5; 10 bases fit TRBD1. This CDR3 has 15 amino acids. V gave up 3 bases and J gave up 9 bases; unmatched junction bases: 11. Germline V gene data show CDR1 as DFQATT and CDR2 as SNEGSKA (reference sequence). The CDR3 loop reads CSAREDRGFLGPQHF. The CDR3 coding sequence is TGCAGTGCTAGGGAGGACAGGGGGTTCCTCGGGCCCCAGCATTTT.

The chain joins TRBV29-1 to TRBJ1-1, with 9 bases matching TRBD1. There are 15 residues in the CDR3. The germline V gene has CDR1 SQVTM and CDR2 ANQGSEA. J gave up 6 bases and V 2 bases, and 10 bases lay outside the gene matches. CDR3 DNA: TGCAGCGTTGAAAGGGACAGGGTATTTAGGTCTGAAGCTTTCTTT. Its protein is CSVERDRVFRSEAFF.

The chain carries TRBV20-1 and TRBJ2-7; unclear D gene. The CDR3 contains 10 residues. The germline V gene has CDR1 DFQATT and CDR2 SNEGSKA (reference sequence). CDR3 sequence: CSAYGYEQYF. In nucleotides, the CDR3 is TGCAGCGCGTACGGGTACGAGCAGTACTTC.

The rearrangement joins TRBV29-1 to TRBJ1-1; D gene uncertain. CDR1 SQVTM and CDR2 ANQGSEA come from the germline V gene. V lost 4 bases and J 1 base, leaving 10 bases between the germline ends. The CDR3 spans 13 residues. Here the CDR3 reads CSVVKTANTEAFF. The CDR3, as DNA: TGCAGCGTTGTTAAAACAGCGAACACTGAAGCTTTCTTT.

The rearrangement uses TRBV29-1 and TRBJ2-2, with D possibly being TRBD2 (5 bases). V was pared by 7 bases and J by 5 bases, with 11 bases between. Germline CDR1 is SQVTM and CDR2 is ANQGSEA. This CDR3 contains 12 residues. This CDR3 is CSGEIGTGELFF. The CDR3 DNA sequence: TGCAGCGGGGAGATAGGGACCGGGGAGCTGTTTTTT.

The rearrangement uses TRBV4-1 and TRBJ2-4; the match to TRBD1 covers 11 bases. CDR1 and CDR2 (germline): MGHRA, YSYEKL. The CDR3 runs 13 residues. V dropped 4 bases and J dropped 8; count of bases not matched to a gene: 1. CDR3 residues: CASSLGQGDIQYF. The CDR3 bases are TGCGCCAGCAGCCTGGGACAGGGGGACATTCAGTACTTC.

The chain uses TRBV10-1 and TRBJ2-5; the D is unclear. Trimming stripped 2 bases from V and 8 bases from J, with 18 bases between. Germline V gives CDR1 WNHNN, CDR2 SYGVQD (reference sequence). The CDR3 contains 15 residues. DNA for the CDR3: TGCGCCAGCAGTGAGGCGACCCCACCGGAACAAACCCAGTACTTC. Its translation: CASSEATPPEQTQYF.

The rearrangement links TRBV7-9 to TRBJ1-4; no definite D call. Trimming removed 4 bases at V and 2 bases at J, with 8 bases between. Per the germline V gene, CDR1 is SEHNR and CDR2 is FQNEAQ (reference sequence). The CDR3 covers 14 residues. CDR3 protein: CASSSSGTNEKLFF. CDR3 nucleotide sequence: TGTGCCAGCAGCTCCTCGGGGACTAATGAAAAACTGTTTTTT.

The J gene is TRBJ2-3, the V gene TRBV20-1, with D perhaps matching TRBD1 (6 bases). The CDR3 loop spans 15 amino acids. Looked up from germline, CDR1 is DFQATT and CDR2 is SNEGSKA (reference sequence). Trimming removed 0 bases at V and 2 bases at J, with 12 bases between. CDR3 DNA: TGCAGTGCTAGAGATTTCGCAGGGGCCACAGATACGCAGTATTTT. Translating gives CSARDFAGATDTQYF.

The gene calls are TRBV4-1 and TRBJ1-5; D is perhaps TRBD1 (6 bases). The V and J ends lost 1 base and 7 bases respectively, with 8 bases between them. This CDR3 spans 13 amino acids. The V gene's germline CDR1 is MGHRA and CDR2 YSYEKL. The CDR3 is CASSQVGGQPQHF. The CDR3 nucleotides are TGCGCCAGCAGCCAAGTGGGGGGCCAGCCCCAGCATTTT.